This T cell receptor (beta chain) emerged from a study of blood T cell repertoires in COVID-19. Generated by immunoSEQ multiplex PCR, the TCRdb table keeps only in-frame clones and is missing some. The sample comprises about 150,000 clones, about four fifths of which are singletons, and about 1.9% rests with the top ten. V lost 3 bases, J lost 7 bases, and 7 bases lay in between. The CDR3 is made up of 12 amino acids. Looked up from germline, CDR1 is SEHNR and CDR2 is FQNEAQ (reference sequence). V usage is TRBV7-9 and J usage is TRBJ1-5, with unresolved D. Sequencing was performed on peripheral blood. The clonotype originates from a woman of 80 years or more with acute or convalescent COVID-19. The CDR3 sequence: CASSFGGQPQHF. In DNA, the CDR3 is TGTGCCAGCAGCTTTGGCGGGCAGCCCCAGCATTTT.